What follows describes a single T cell receptor (beta chain). As originally analysed: Amplification of reference gene primers provided the estimated nucleated cell counts. The table came from immunoSEQ multiplex PCR; TCRdb's copy has only in-frame clones and leaves some out. Clonal size and the V and J genes are those of that table, whereas D and trimming came from the DNA. The sample records 150,000 to 200,000 clones, about nine tenths being singletons. This entry belongs to a study of blood T cell repertoires in COVID-19. Per germline, CDR1 SGHNT and CDR2 YYREEE (reference sequence). The CDR3 extends over 14 amino acids. Trimming removed 1 base at V and 6 bases at J, with 11 bases between.

The receptor's source is a man in his sixties with active or convalescent COVID-19. The genes are TRBV5-4 and TRBJ2-1; the D is unclear. Sequenced sample: peripheral blood. CDR3 nucleotides: TGTGCCAGCAGCTTGACCCTTATGAGCAATGAGCAGTTCTTC. It encodes CASSLTLMSNEQFF.